One TCR beta chain is described in this entry. What it recognizes is unknown. TCRdb's copy holds only in-frame clones and misses some; the assay was immunoSEQ multiplex PCR. This table holds fewer than 110,000 clones, more than 75% found once. The length of the CDR3 is 12 residues. V dropped 7 bases and J dropped 10; count of bases not matched to a gene: 6. These data originate in a study of T cell responses to AZD1222 COVID-19 vaccine. The study, taken as a whole, reports: Unmutated variant regions are reportedly the target of nearly half of TCRs that are spike-specific. The peak T cell response came first, and repertoires were sampled only after it. The span of vaccine-associated CD4 TCRs extended across spike, with dominance at 160-218 and 743-854.

Source: peripheral blood, taken on day 0 of AZD1222 vaccination. The origin of this receptor is an adult in good health. This chain links TRBV12-3 or TRBV12-4 with TRBJ1-1; 10 nucleotides line up with TRBD1. In DNA, the CDR3 is TGTGCCAGCATGGGACAGGGGAGGGGAGCTTTCTTT. This codes for CASMGQGRGAFF.